A single sample is the source of the 21 T cell receptor beta chains below, sequenced in a study of T-cell reconstitution after alpha-beta-depleted transplantation in children. A library of TCRbeta sequences, prepared with unique molecular identifiers, was generated. One entry per CDR3 protein results from TCRdb running MiXCR on the PCR reads. The sample holds 550,000 to 800,000 distinct CDR3 sequences, around 13% seen once. Specimen: PBMCs, collected before TCRalphabeta/CD19-depleted stem cell transplant. These receptor sequences come from a girl aged 2-10 years with congenital amegakaryocytic thrombocytopenia, due to receive a stem cell transplant.

This clonotype was observed many times. The chain links TRBV27 to TRBJ2-3; unclear D gene. The V end was cut by 6 bases, the J end by 2 bases, with 12 bases between. The CDR3 covers 14 residues. Looked up from germline, CDR1 is MNHEY and CDR2 is SMNVEV (reference sequence). Here the CDR3 reads CASRSTLATDTQYF. The DNA of the CDR3 is TGTGCCAGCAGATCGACTTTGGCCACAGATACGCAGTATTTT.

The rearrangement uses TRBV5-1 and TRBJ2-1; no definite D call. Germline V gives CDR1 SGHRS, CDR2 YFSETQ. CDR3 size: 16 residues. V lost 4 bases, J lost 2 bases, and 16 bases lay in between. CDR3 region: CASSPGPTGPYNEQFF. The CDR3 DNA sequence: TGCGCCAGCAGCCCCGGACCCACCGGCCCCTACAATGAGCAGTTCTTC.

This clonotype was observed at least ten times. The rearrangement joins TRBV9 to TRBJ1-1; TRBD1 is a possible D gene (5 bases). CDR1 is SGDLS and CDR2 is YYNGEE in the germline V gene. V lost 0 bases to trimming and J lost 4 bases, with 7 bases between them. The CDR3 has 13 amino acids. The CDR3 spells CASSVGQFTEAFF. CDR3 in DNA: TGTGCCAGCAGCGTAGGACAGTTCACTGAAGCTTTCTTT. The whole variable domain, filled in from reference TRBV9 and TRBJ1-1, reads DSGVTQTPKHLITATGQRVTLRCSPRSGDLSVYWYQQSLDQGLQFLIQYYNGEERAKGNILERFSAQQFPDLHSELNLSSLELGDSALYFCASSVGQFTEAFFGQGTRLTVV.

This clonotype was counted only a few times. V is TRBV27 and J is TRBJ2-1, with 8 bases matching TRBD2. This CDR3 region has 15 residues. Trimming at V came to 8 bases and at J to 7 bases, leaving 13 bases not matched to a gene. Germline assignment: CDR1 MNHEY and CDR2 SMNVEV (reference sequence). The CDR3 protein is CASYSASGSQNEQFF. In DNA, the CDR3 is TGTGCCAGCTATTCAGCGAGCGGGAGTCAAAATGAGCAGTTCTTC.

As for this clonotype: With a much larger clone just one base away, this may be a read error. The V call is TRBV20-1, the J call TRBJ2-3, with 7 positions matching TRBD2. The CDR3 contains 15 residues. Looked up from germline, CDR1 is DFQATT and CDR2 is SNEGSKA (reference sequence). CDR3 in amino acids: CSARHRDYLPDAQYF. DNA for the CDR3: TGCAGTGCTAGACACCGGGACTACTTGCCAGATGCGCAGTATTTT.

This clonotype occurred many times. This chain links TRBV6-5 with TRBJ2-6, with D unclear. The V and J ends lost 2 bases and 0 bases respectively, with 8 bases between them. CDR3 length: 16 amino acids. Germline V gives CDR1 MNHEY, CDR2 SVGAGI. Here the CDR3 DNA reads TGTGCCAGCAGTTACCGGCCAAGCTCTGGGGCCAACGTCCTGACTTTC. Encoded protein: CASSYRPSSGANVLTF.

This chain uses TRBV7-6 with TRBJ2-2, with TRBD1 matching over 8 bases. Germline values: CDR1 SGHVS, CDR2 FNYEAQ. V gave up 3 bases and J gave up 7 bases; unmatched junction bases: 4. CDR3 length equals 14 residues. CDR3 in DNA: TGTGCCAGCAGCTTGACAGGGGCGGGCGGGGAGCTGTTTTTT. Translation: CASSLTGAGGELFF.

The table lists this clonotype with many counts. The V and J genes are TRBV20-1 and TRBJ2-3, with 11 bases lining up with TRBD2. V gave up 4 bases and J gave up 2 bases; unmatched junction bases: 2. The CDR3 contains 14 residues. From germline, CDR1 is DFQATT and CDR2 SNEGSKA (reference sequence). The CDR3 here is CSAKGLAVTDTQYF. The CDR3 coding sequence is TGCAGTGCTAAGGGACTAGCGGTCACAGATACGCAGTATTTT.

This clonotype was recorded at least ten times. The genes are TRBV5-1 and TRBJ1-2; 7 nucleotides agree with TRBD1. CDR3 size: 13 residues. Trimming cost V 2 bases and J 7 bases; bases outside gene matches: 5. CDR1 is SGHRS, CDR2 YFSETQ, per germline. The CDR3 DNA reads TGCGCCAGCAGCTTAACAGGGGTTGGTGGCTACACCTTC. It is translated as CASSLTGVGGYTF. Looking up the rest from reference TRBV5-1 and TRBJ1-2 gives the full variable domain: KAGVTQTPRYLIKTRGQQVTLSCSPISGHRSVSWYQQTPGQGLQFLFEYFSETQRNKGNFPGRFSGRQFSNSRSEMNVSTLELGDSALYLCASSLTGVGGYTFGSGTRLTVV.

At least ten counts were recorded for this clonotype. DNA for the CDR3: TGCGCCAGCAGCCCGGGCCAAGCCTTCACTGAAGCTTTCTTT. Translation gives CASSPGQAFTEAFF. The J gene is TRBJ1-1, the V gene TRBV5-1, with unresolved D. The CDR3 runs to 14 residues. Trimming took 4 bases from V and 4 from J, leaving 14 bases between them. CDR1 is SGHRS, CDR2 YFSETQ, per germline.

The chain uses TRBV19 and TRBJ2-3, with D possibly TRBD2 on 7 matching bases. There are 15 residues in the CDR3. Germline V gives CDR1 LNHDA, CDR2 SQIVND (reference sequence). Trimming removed 6 bases from V and 0 bases from J, with 13 bases in between. The CDR3 sequence: CASRRAGQSTDTQYF. CDR3 coding DNA: TGTGCCAGTAGACGAGCGGGACAAAGCACAGATACGCAGTATTTT.

This clonotype was detected ten times or more. The chain employs TRBV5-4 and TRBJ2-4; 10 bases are shared with TRBD1. The CDR3 has 16 amino acids. The V gene's germline CDR1 is SGHNT and CDR2 YYREEE (reference sequence). V lost 0 bases and J lost 10; bases outside the gene matches: 10. The CDR3 here is CASSLAMGQGTRIQYF. The CDR3 DNA follows: TGTGCCAGCAGCTTGGCCATGGGACAGGGGACAAGGATTCAGTACTTC.

This clonotype appeared many times. This chain uses TRBV6-1 with TRBJ2-1, with D possibly matching TRBD1 (6 bases). With 5 bases removed from V and 3 bases from J, the gap between germline ends came to 14 bases. CDR3 size: 15 residues. Germline CDR1 reads MNHNS; CDR2 reads SASEGT. CDR3 loop: CASSTGQKDYNEQFF. CDR3 DNA: TGTGCCAGCAGTACCGGACAGAAAGACTACAATGAGCAGTTCTTC.

J is TRBJ2-1 and V is TRBV6-1, with TRBD1 matching over 11 bases. The trim removed 11 bases at V and 8 bases at J, leaving 11 bases unmatched. This CDR3 has 14 residues. Per the germline V gene, CDR1 is MNHNS and CDR2 is SASEGT. The CDR3 here is CAHSRDRGIYEQFF. In nucleotides, the CDR3 is TGTGCCCACTCTAGGGACAGGGGGATTTATGAGCAGTTCTTC.

CDR3 sequence (DNA): TGCAGCGCACAGGACAGGGCCCCCTCCGAGCAGTACTTC. Its translation: CSAQDRAPSEQYF. V usage is TRBV29-1 and J usage is TRBJ2-7, with 8 bases matching TRBD1. The germline V gene encodes CDR1 SQVTM and CDR2 ANQGSEA. V trimming: 7 bases; J trimming: 6 bases; junction bases outside the gene matches: 11. CDR3 length: 13 amino acids.

This clonotype appeared many times. The chain has TRBV6-1 and TRBJ2-4, with 12 bases lining up with TRBD2. Germline trimming cut 5 bases from V and 0 bases from J; bases unmatched to any gene: 2. The CDR3 is 16 residues long. Germline CDR1 reads MNHNS; CDR2 reads SASEGT. CDR3 nucleotides: TGTGCCAGCAGTCGGACTAGCGGGGAAGCCAAAAACATTCAGTACTTC. It codes for CASSRTSGEAKNIQYF.

This clonotype was seen a handful of times. This rearrangement joins TRBV7-2 to TRBJ2-2; D not certain. This CDR3 region has 15 residues. Germline values: CDR1 SGHTA, CDR2 FQGNSA. V was shortened by 5 bases and J by 0 bases, with 10 bases between the two germline ends. The CDR3 is CASSRTHANTGELFF. The CDR3 coding sequence is TGTGCCAGCAGCCGGACGCACGCGAACACCGGGGAGCTGTTTTTT.

This chain links TRBV7-2 with TRBJ2-7; D is undetermined. Germline V lookup: CDR1 SGHTA, CDR2 FQGNSA. V gave up 3 bases and J gave up 2 bases, with 17 bases separating them. The CDR3 extends over 16 amino acids. CDR3 sequence: CASSFSRHSKTYEQYF. DNA for the CDR3: TGTGCCAGCAGCTTTAGCCGGCACAGCAAAACCTACGAGCAGTACTTC.

This clonotype occurred many times. The gene calls are TRBV12-3 or TRBV12-4 and TRBJ2-7, with D possibly being TRBD2 (6 bases). CDR3 length equals 14 residues. V gave up 2 bases and J gave up 3 bases, with 11 bases separating them. CDR3 sequence: CASSLIGGVYEQYF. The DNA for the CDR3 is TGTGCCAGCAGTTTAATTGGCGGGGTCTACGAGCAGTACTTC.

This clonotype turned up a few times. This chain links TRBV3-1 with TRBJ2-5; possible D gene TRBD2, 6 bases. Germline V gene data show CDR1 as LGHDT and CDR2 as YNNKEL (reference sequence). The CDR3 is made up of 14 amino acids. V gave up 2 bases and J gave up 5 bases, with 12 bases separating them. CDR3 loop: CASSQTTSGETQYF. As DNA, the CDR3 is TGTGCCAGCAGCCAAACGACTAGTGGGGAGACCCAGTACTTC.

This clonotype was recorded many times. The chain is built from TRBV28 and TRBJ2-7; D is possibly TRBD2 (6 bases). CDR3 length equals 15 residues. Trimming took off 7 bases at V and 0 bases at J, with 16 bases between the two ends. Germline CDR1 reads MDHEN; CDR2 reads SYDVKM. The CDR3 region is CASTPTGGNSYEQYF. CDR3 sequence (DNA): TGTGCCAGCACCCCGACTGGAGGGAACTCCTACGAGCAGTACTTC.